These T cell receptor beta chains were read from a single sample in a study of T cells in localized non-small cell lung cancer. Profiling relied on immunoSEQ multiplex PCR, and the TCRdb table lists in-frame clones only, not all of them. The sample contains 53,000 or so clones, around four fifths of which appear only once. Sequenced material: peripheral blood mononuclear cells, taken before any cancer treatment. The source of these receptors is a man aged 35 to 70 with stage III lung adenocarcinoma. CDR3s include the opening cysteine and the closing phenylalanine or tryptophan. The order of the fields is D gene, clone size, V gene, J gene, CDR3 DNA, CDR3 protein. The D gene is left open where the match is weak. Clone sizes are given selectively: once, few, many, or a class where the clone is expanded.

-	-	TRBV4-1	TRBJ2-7	TGCGCCAGCAGCCAAGACGCTTTTTCTGGAGTCGAGCAGTACTTC	CASSQDAFSGVEQYF
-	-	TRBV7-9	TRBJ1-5	TGTGCCAGCAGCGAAGACAGCGGCAATCAGCCCCAGCATTTT	CASSEDSGNQPQHF
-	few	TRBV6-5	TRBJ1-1	TGTGCCAGCAGCCTGGGACAGAACACTGAAGCTTTCTTT	CASSLGQNTEAFF
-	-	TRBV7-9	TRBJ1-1	TGTGCCAGCAGCTTATATAACGAAAACACTGAAGCTTTCTTT	CASSLYNENTEAFF
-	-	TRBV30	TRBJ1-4	TGTGCCTGGAGTGTTTTGGTGGGGGAAAAACTGTTTTTT	CAWSVLVGEKLFF
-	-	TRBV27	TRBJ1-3	TGTGCCAGCAGTGCAGGACTCTCTGGAAACACCATATATTTT	CASSAGLSGNTIYF
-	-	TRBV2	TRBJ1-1	TGTGCCAGCAGAGATGGCCCTTACACTGAAGCTTTCTTT	CASRDGPYTEAFF
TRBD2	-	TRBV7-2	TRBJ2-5	TGTGCCAGCAGCCCGACTAGCGGGGGAGAAAGGTGGGAGACCCAGTACTTC	CASSPTSGGERWETQYF
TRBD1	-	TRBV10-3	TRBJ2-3	TGTGCCATCACGGACAGGGGACGCACAGATACGCAGTATTTT	CAITDRGRTDTQYF
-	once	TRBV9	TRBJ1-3	TGTGCCAGCAGCGTAGTAGCGACAAGTGGAAACACCATATACTTT	CASSVVATSGNTIYF
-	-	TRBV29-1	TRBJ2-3	TGCAGCGTTGAAATTGGGTCAGATACGCAGTATTTT	CSVEIGSDTQYF
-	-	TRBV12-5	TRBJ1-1	TGTGCTAGTGGTTTGGTAAGTCCGGGTTTGCAAGGGAACACTGAAGCTTTCTTT	CASGLVSPGLQGNTEAFF
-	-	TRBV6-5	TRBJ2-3	TGTGCCAGCCGGGAGTTCACTAGCACAGATACGCAGTATTTT	CASREFTSTDTQYF
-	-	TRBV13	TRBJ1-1	TGTGCCAGCAGCTTAGTAGTTGGCAGGGTGAGGGAGAACACTGAAGCTTTCTTT	CASSLVVGRVRENTEAFF
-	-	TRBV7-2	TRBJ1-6	TGTGCCAGCAGCTTAGAAGGGCCCGCCTCCTATTCACCCCTCCACTTT	CASSLEGPASYSPLHF